This T cell receptor (beta chain) was retrieved from a study of post-analysis software for immune sequencing data. Researchers reported that TCR beta cDNA libraries carried unique molecular identifiers. The yield from approximately 1 to 10 million T cells was approximately 500,000 cDNA molecules in total. TCRdb re-analysed the PCR reads in MiXCR, keeping a single row per CDR3 protein. The table records some 700,000 distinct CDR3 sequences, 55% to 60% of them present only once. A word on this clonotype: Antigen unknown.

Findings of the study overall: F measure showed strong co-clustering of same-batch samples. Relative to controls, patients with multiple sclerosis showed significantly lower normalized Chao1 diversity.

This sequence originates from a girl aged 2 to 10 with multiple sclerosis. Sequences were obtained from blood.

The CDR3 sequence is CASSQERREGYTF. The CDR3 DNA is TGTGCCAGCAGCCAAGAGAGGAGGGAAGGCTACACCTTC. This chain links TRBV3-1 with TRBJ1-2, with D unclear. Germline V gives CDR1 LGHDT, CDR2 YNNKEL (reference sequence). The CDR3 is made up of 13 amino acids. The V end lost 0 bases, the J end lost 8 bases, and 10 bases lay between the germline ends.